This is a list of T cell receptor beta chains from one sample in a study of shared T cell receptors in the human thymus. Sequenced by immunoSEQ multiplex PCR; TCRdb stores in-frame clones only, minus some. This sample has hundreds of thousands of clones, with 85% to 90% found just once. The same specimen was also included in a second study, on human thymus T cells.

The sequenced sample was thymocytes. All receptors come from a boy under two years old with a congenital heart defect. Each CDR3 is given with its conserved first and last residue. A D gene is named only where the DNA matches it firmly. Clone size appears in some rows only: once, few, many, or a class for an expanded clone.

cdr3_nt | cdr3_aa | d_call | j_call | clone_size | v_call
TGTGCCAGCTCACCACCGGGCAGCTACGAGCAGTACTTC | CASSPPGSYEQYF | . | TRBJ2-7 | . | TRBV18
TGCGCCAGCAGCCCTCCTCGAGCGGGAGGGCGAACCGGGGAGCTGTTTTTT | CASSPPRAGGRTGELFF | TRBD2 | TRBJ2-2 | . | TRBV4-3
TGTGCCATCAGTGTTGCCAGGCGAAAGTCACGGGAGCTGTTTTTT | CAISVARRKSRELFF | . | TRBJ2-2 | . | TRBV10-3
TGTGCCAGTAGTCACCCCCGGGACAGGGGACGGGAGACCCAGTACTTC | CASSHPRDRGRETQYF | TRBD1 | TRBJ2-5 | . | TRBV19
TGTGCCAGCAGTTACTCCGGGGGAGCTTTCTTT | CASSYSGGAFF | . | TRBJ1-1 | few | TRBV6-5
TGTGCCAGCAGTAAACACAGGGAGATGGGGACCATAGCCAAAAACATTCAGTACTTC | CASSKHREMGTIAKNIQYF | . | TRBJ2-4 | . | TRBV27
TGTGCCAGCTCACCTCCCCTGGCGGGAGTTGTGACAGATACGCAGTATTTT | CASSPPLAGVVTDTQYF | TRBD2 | TRBJ2-3 | . | TRBV18
TGTGCCAGCAGCTCCCGGGCTATTTGCGGGAGGCTTAATGAGCAGTTCTTC | CASSSRAICGRLNEQFF | TRBD2 | TRBJ2-1 | . | TRBV7-8
TGCGCCAGCAGCCCAGGCCCCAGACTAGTTAGCACAGATACGCAGTATTTT | CASSPGPRLVSTDTQYF | . | TRBJ2-3 | . | TRBV4-1
TGTGCCAGCAGTGAGCTAGCGGGAGATGCAGATACGCAGTATTTT | CASSELAGDADTQYF | TRBD2 | TRBJ2-3 | . | TRBV2
TGTGCTAGTGGTTTGGTACAGGGCTCCTACGAGCAGTACTTC | CASGLVQGSYEQYF | . | TRBJ2-7 | . | TRBV12-5
TGTGCCAGCAGCCCCCGACAGGGGGGCTCCGGGGAGCTGTTTTTT | CASSPRQGGSGELFF | TRBD1 | TRBJ2-2 | . | TRBV27
TGTGCCAGCAGCTTACCTCTAGCGGGAGGGAACAGCACAGATACGCAGTATTTT | CASSLPLAGGNSTDTQYF | TRBD2 | TRBJ2-3 | . | TRBV7-2
TGTGCCAGCAGTTTAGAAGCGGGAGGTGAAGAGACCCAGTACTTC | CASSLEAGGEETQYF | TRBD2 | TRBJ2-5 | . | TRBV28
TGTGCCAGCAGCCCGCGGGGGGCAGGGGAAAACATTCAGTACTTC | CASSPRGAGENIQYF | . | TRBJ2-4 | . | TRBV21-1
TGTGCCAGCAGCTTAGAAGGTAGCGGGAGGTCAGGGGAGCTGTTTTTT | CASSLEGSGRSGELFF | TRBD2 | TRBJ2-2 | . | TRBV7-9
TGTGCTAGTGGTTTGGTGGGGGGTTTCTTCTTTCCTGGGACAGGGGGCGACTACGAGCAGTACTTC | CASGLVGGFFFPGTGGDYEQYF | TRBD1 | TRBJ2-7 | . | TRBV12-5
TGTGCCAGCAGTGAACTAGCGATTAGCACCACAGATACGCAGTATTTT | CASSELAISTTDTQYF | TRBD2 | TRBJ2-3 | . | TRBV27
TGCGCCAGCAGCCGGGGACTAGCGGTTGCCCAAGAGACCCAGTACTTC | CASSRGLAVAQETQYF | TRBD2 | TRBJ2-5 | . | TRBV4-3
TGTGCCAGCAGCTTAGACCGGGGAGGAGTCACTGAAGCTTTCTTT | CASSLDRGGVTEAFF | . | TRBJ1-1 | . | TRBV11-3
TGTGCCAGCAGCTTGGAGGCCAGGGGGCTTCCTGAAGCTTTCTTT | CASSLEARGLPEAFF | TRBD1 | TRBJ1-1 | . | TRBV5-4
TGTGCCAGCAGAGGGGTTTTAGACGAGCAGTACTTC | CASRGVLDEQYF | . | TRBJ2-7 | . | TRBV27
TGCGCCAGCAGCCAAGAGGGGACTAGCGGGAGGGCCGGGGAGACCCAGTACTTC | CASSQEGTSGRAGETQYF | TRBD2 | TRBJ2-5 | . | TRBV4-3
TGTGCCAGCAAGAAACGACTAGGGTCCTACGAGCAGTACTTC | CASKKRLGSYEQYF | . | TRBJ2-7 | . | TRBV7-3
TGCGCCAGCAGCGTACCGGGACTAGCGGGTCTTGTGGAGCAGTTCTTC | CASSVPGLAGLVEQFF | TRBD2 | TRBJ2-1 | . | TRBV5-1
TGTGCCTGGAGTGACCAGACAGGGTCCACTAACTATGGCTACACCTTC | CAWSDQTGSTNYGYTF | TRBD1 | TRBJ1-2 | . | TRBV30
TGTGCCAGCAGCTTTACGGGGGTCGGGAATCAGCCCCAGCATTTT | CASSFTGVGNQPQHF | . | TRBJ1-5 | . | TRBV7-8
TGTGCCAGCAGTGAAGCGAGACAGACGAACACTGAAGCTTTCTTT | CASSEARQTNTEAFF | . | TRBJ1-1 | . | TRBV6-1
TGTGCCAGCAGCTTAGCTAGGGGCAGCACAGATACGCAGTATTTT | CASSLARGSTDTQYF | . | TRBJ2-3 | . | TRBV7-2